The 31 T cell receptor beta chains below come from one sample, sequenced in a study of beta chain features in type 1 diabetes. The sequenced template was cDNA made from the entire isolated RNA. Using immunoSEQ multiplex PCR, the repertoire was profiled, and TCRdb retains in-frame clones only, with some absent. This sample has hundreds of thousands of clones; approximately 30% occur once, and the top ten carry around 0.065%. The material sequenced was naive CD4+ T cells from blood. These receptors all stem from a man aged 18 to 29 in good health.

This clone has a handful of counts. The chain joins TRBV5-1 to TRBJ2-1; tentatively, D is TRBD2 (5 bases). The ends were cut back, 0 bases at V and 8 bases at J, with 9 bases in the middle. Looked up from germline, CDR1 is SGHRS and CDR2 is YFSETQ. The CDR3 is 13 amino acids. CDR3 coding DNA: TGCGCCAGCAGCTTGGGTACAGCGGATGAGCAGTTCTTC. Protein sequence: CASSLGTADEQFF.

This sequence joins TRBV4-2 and TRBJ2-1; 7 positions match TRBD2. The CDR3 is 15 amino acids. J lost 3 bases, V lost 1 base, and 3 bases had no gene match. Germline CDR1 LGHNA, CDR2 YNFKEQ. The CDR3 bases are TGTGCCAGCAGCCAAGGGTGGACTAGCTACAATGAGCAGTTCTTC. Translated, it gives CASSQGWTSYNEQFF.

This clone turned up a few times. The chain has TRBV19 and TRBJ1-1; D unclear. V was pared by 2 bases and J by 1 base, with 5 bases between. Germline loops: CDR1 LNHDA, CDR2 SQIVND (reference sequence). The CDR3 runs 13 residues. The CDR3 loop reads CASSIMRNTEAFF. In DNA form, the CDR3 reads TGTGCCAGTAGTATAATGAGGAACACTGAAGCTTTCTTT.

V is TRBV11-2 and J is TRBJ2-3; perhaps TRBD2 as D (5 bases). Trimming pared 6 bases from V and 2 bases from J, leaving 6 bases between. Germline V gene lookup returns CDR1 SGHAT and CDR2 FQNNGV. This CDR3 has 12 residues. CDR3 in DNA: TGTGCCAGCAGAGCGGCCACAGATACGCAGTATTTT. It is translated as CASRAATDTQYF. Complete variable domain (other parts from reference TRBV11-2 and TRBJ2-3): EAGVAQSPRYKIIEKRQSVAFWCNPISGHATLYWYQQILGQGPKLLIQFQNNGVVDDSQLPKDRFSAERLKGVDSTLKIQPAKLEDSAVYLCASRAATDTQYFGPGTRLTVL.

The sample holds a few counts of this clone. This chain joins TRBV29-1 and TRBJ1-5, with 9 bases lining up with TRBD1. The CDR3 runs to 13 residues. Losses at the gene ends were 3 bases for V and 7 bases for J; bases not matched to a gene: 4. From germline, CDR1 is SQVTM and CDR2 ANQGSEA. The CDR3 DNA sequence: TGCAGCGTTGAGACAGGGGGGGACCAGCCCCAGCATTTT. Residues: CSVETGGDQPQHF.

The chain carries TRBV7-8 and TRBJ2-1, with 9 nucleotides matching TRBD2. This CDR3 is 18 amino acids long. Trimming cost V 2 bases and J 6 bases; bases outside gene matches: 14. Germline V gives CDR1 SGHVS, CDR2 FQNEAQ. The CDR3 DNA reads TGTGCCAGCAGCTTAACGACGCTTAGCGGGAGAATCTTCAATGAGCAGTTCTTC. Residues: CASSLTTLSGRIFNEQFF.

This clone came up a few times. This chain joins TRBV25-1 and TRBJ2-7; 7 bases match TRBD1. The CDR3 covers 15 residues. Germline V gene data show CDR1 as MGHDK and CDR2 as SYGVNS. V shed 1 base, J shed 5 bases, and the junction held 8 bases outside the gene matches. CDR3: CASSEFVGQRNEQYF. The CDR3 nucleotides are TGTGCCAGCAGTGAATTTGTGGGACAGAGGAACGAGCAGTACTTC.

V and J are TRBV10-3 and TRBJ1-2; 9 nucleotides line up with TRBD1. Germline CDR1 is ENHRY and CDR2 is SYGVKD. After removal of 6 bases from V and 2 bases from J, the junction contained 1 base not matched to a gene. The CDR3 is 13 amino acids. The CDR3 region has the DNA TGTGCCATCAGCGGGACAGGGAACTATGGCTACACCTTC. It is translated as CAISGTGNYGYTF.

For the CDR3, the DNA is TGTGCCAGCAGCTCGACGGGGAACACTGAAGCTTTCTTT. Protein: CASSSTGNTEAFF. The chain couples TRBV2 to TRBJ1-1; D unclear. Between the trimmed V and J ends, which lost 6 bases and 1 base, there was a span of 9 bases. This CDR3 region has 13 residues. The germline V gene encodes CDR1 SNHLY and CDR2 FYNNEI.

The V and J genes are TRBV6-5 and TRBJ2-1; D might be TRBD2 (5 bases). The CDR3 is 13 residues long. Germline V gives CDR1 MNHEY, CDR2 SVGAGI. V lost 4 bases and J 12 bases, leaving 16 bases between the germline ends. The CDR3 loop is CASSSLANSRQFF. The DNA of the CDR3 is TGTGCCAGCAGTTCCTTAGCGAATTCACGGCAGTTCTTC.

This clone has only a few counts. This chain uses TRBV7-2 with TRBJ2-7, with 10 bases fitting TRBD1. Trimming at V came to 5 bases and at J to 4 bases, leaving 2 bases not matched to a gene. This CDR3 region has 13 residues. Per the germline V gene, CDR1 is SGHTA and CDR2 is FQGNSA. As DNA, the CDR3 is TGTGCCAGCAGCGGGACAGGGGCGTACGAGCAGTACTTC. Translating gives CASSGTGAYEQYF.

The chain is built from TRBV7-9 and TRBJ2-1, with D possibly matching TRBD2 (5 bases). V was cut by 3 bases and J by 3 bases, with 9 bases left in between. This CDR3 has 14 residues. Per the germline V gene, CDR1 is SEHNR and CDR2 is FQNEAQ (reference sequence). The CDR3 loop is CASSFGGGYNEQFF. The CDR3 coding sequence is TGTGCCAGCAGCTTTGGCGGAGGCTACAATGAGCAGTTCTTC. Variable domain in full (rest from reference TRBV7-9 and TRBJ2-1): DTGVSQNPRHKITKRGQNVTFRCDPISEHNRLYWYRQTLGQGPEFLTYFQNEAQLEKSRLLSDRFSAERPKGSFSTLEIQRTEQGDSAMYLCASSFGGGYNEQFFGPGTRLTVL.

In its sample, this clone was seen a few times. This chain connects TRBV30 to TRBJ2-7; weak D call: TRBD1 (6 bases). The CDR3 has 14 amino acids. Trimming shortened V by 4 bases and J by 3 bases, and 16 bases separated the two germline ends. Germline-derived CDR1 and CDR2 are GTSNPN and SVGIG (reference sequence). CDR3 in amino acids: CAWNEGVGNYEQYF. Written as DNA, the CDR3 is TGTGCCTGGAATGAGGGGGTAGGAAACTACGAGCAGTACTTC.

The V call is TRBV10-3, the J call TRBJ1-3; no clear D gene. The CDR3 contains 15 residues. CDR1 ENHRY and CDR2 SYGVKD come from the germline V gene. Trimming cost V 0 bases and J 1 base, with 7 bases left between them. This CDR3 reads CAISESLGSGNTIYF. The DNA of the CDR3 is TGTGCCATCAGTGAGTCGCTCGGGTCTGGAAACACCATATATTTT.

This clone came up a few times. CDR3 nucleotides: TGCGCCAGCAGCTTGGAAGCCTCCGAGCAGTACTTC. Amino acids: CASSLEASEQYF. V is TRBV5-1 and J is TRBJ2-7; D not resolved. V was cut by 0 bases and J by 6 bases, with 7 bases left in between. The germline gives CDR1 SGHRS, CDR2 YFSETQ. The length of the CDR3 is 12 residues.

V usage is TRBV7-3 and J usage is TRBJ2-3; no reliable D call. There are 15 residues in the CDR3. From germline, CDR1 is SGHTA and CDR2 FQGTGA. The V gene lost 1 base and the J gene lost 2 bases, with 10 bases spanning the gap. CDR3 sequence: CASSLSTPDTDTQYF. The CDR3 DNA is TGTGCCAGCAGCTTAAGCACCCCCGACACAGATACGCAGTATTTT.

The V gene is TRBV9, the J gene TRBJ2-3; 10 bases agree with TRBD2. This CDR3 comprises 14 residues. From germline, CDR1 is SGDLS and CDR2 YYNGEE. After removal of 5 bases from V and 6 bases from J, the junction contained 6 bases not matched to a gene. The CDR3 loop is CASRGGLAFDTQYF. The CDR3 DNA reads TGTGCCAGCAGGGGGGGACTAGCGTTCGATACGCAGTATTTT.

The chain uses TRBV29-1 and TRBJ2-3; unclear D gene. V was pared by 6 bases and J by 1 base, with 11 bases between. The germline gives CDR1 SQVTM, CDR2 ANQGSEA. The CDR3 runs 13 residues. Here the CDR3 DNA reads TGCAGCGTCGGGCCTGTCGGCACAGATACGCAGTATTTT. It translates to CSVGPVGTDTQYF.

V gene TRBV29-1 combines with J gene TRBJ1-1; D not certain. V lost 8 bases and J lost 1, with 14 bases in between. The CDR3 consists of 13 residues. The germline V gene encodes CDR1 SQVTM and CDR2 ANQGSEA. CDR3 sequence reads: CSTAEQKNTEAFF. CDR3 in DNA: TGCAGCACGGCGGAGCAGAAGAACACTGAAGCTTTCTTT.

CDR3: CASRSVAGPSYNEQFF. CDR3 bases: TGTGCCAGCAGATCAGTGGCGGGACCCTCCTACAATGAGCAGTTCTTC. This chain links TRBV11-2 with TRBJ2-1, with TRBD2 as a possible D gene (6 bases). The CDR3 extends over 16 amino acids. Trimming took off 6 bases at V and 0 bases at J, with 15 bases between the two ends. Germline V lookup: CDR1 SGHAT, CDR2 FQNNGV.

The rearrangement joins TRBV11-3 to TRBJ2-7; D call uncertain. CDR3 length equals 13 residues. The ends were cut back, 3 bases at V and 6 bases at J, with 12 bases in the middle. The germline V gene encodes CDR1 SGHNT and CDR2 YENEEA. The CDR3 here is CASSFQEDFEQYF. The CDR3 DNA reads TGTGCCAGCAGCTTCCAGGAAGATTTCGAGCAGTACTTC.

The chain is built from TRBV7-2 and TRBJ2-1; D is unclear. Trimming cost V 4 bases and J 4 bases, with 17 bases left between them. The CDR3 runs 16 residues. Germline loops: CDR1 SGHTA, CDR2 FQGNSA. The CDR3: CASSSPAKFYYNEQFF. The CDR3 region has the DNA TGTGCCAGCAGCTCCCCTGCAAAGTTCTATTACAATGAGCAGTTCTTC.

The V and J genes are TRBV7-9 and TRBJ2-7, with TRBD2 identical over 9 bases. CDR3 size: 15 residues. Trimming cost V 5 bases and J 2 bases; bases outside gene matches: 7. Germline CDR1 SEHNR, CDR2 FQNEAQ (reference sequence). The CDR3 is CASSVRAGGPYEQYF. The CDR3 DNA follows: TGTGCCAGCAGCGTTAGGGCGGGAGGGCCCTACGAGCAGTACTTC.

The chain couples TRBV25-1 to TRBJ2-7, with unresolved D. Germline V CDR1 and CDR2: MGHDK, SYGVNS. This CDR3 region has 15 residues. The V gene lost 1 base and the J gene lost 2 bases, with 12 bases spanning the gap. The CDR3 DNA follows: TGTGCCAGCAGTGAATCAATAAGACTTACCTACGAGCAGTACTTC. Its protein is CASSESIRLTYEQYF.

The chain employs TRBV5-4 and TRBJ2-1; tentatively, D is TRBD2 (6 bases). The germline gives CDR1 SGHNT, CDR2 YYREEE (reference sequence). The CDR3 is made up of 15 amino acids. V was clipped by 0 bases and J by 7 bases, with 14 bases between them. The CDR3 protein is CASSLAGAGRNEQFF. The CDR3 coding sequence is TGTGCCAGCAGCTTGGCCGGGGCAGGGAGGAATGAGCAGTTCTTC.

This clone was picked up a small number of times. One end of the junction fails to match germline, which may point to a read error. The chain carries TRBV29-1 and TRBJ2-1, with 7 bases aligning to TRBD2. Germline CDR1 reads SQVTM; CDR2 reads ANQGSEA. The CDR3 has 11 amino acids. CDR3 sequence (DNA): TGCAGCGTTGATGATCCGGCCCGGGGGGTCTTC. As protein: CSVDDPARGVF.

This clone appeared a few times. V usage is TRBV30 and J usage is TRBJ2-7; 9 bases are a match to TRBD2. CDR1 is GTSNPN and CDR2 is SVGIG in the germline V gene (reference sequence). The CDR3 is 17 amino acids. V shed 3 bases and J 1 base; nucleotides not matched to a gene: 13. CDR3 bases: TGTGCCTGGAGGAGAGGCCCTATAGCGGGAGTATCCTACGAGCAGTACTTC. Translation: CAWRRGPIAGVSYEQYF.

The CDR3 DNA reads TGTGCCATCAGTGGGTTGGGGAACTATGGCTACACCTTC. It is translated as CAISGLGNYGYTF. J is TRBJ1-2 and V is TRBV10-3; D gene unclear. V dropped 4 bases and J dropped 2 bases, with 8 bases sitting between them. CDR3 length equals 13 residues. Germline V gene lookup returns CDR1 ENHRY and CDR2 SYGVKD.

This clone was recorded a few times. The chain is built from TRBV15 and TRBJ2-5, with 10 positions matching TRBD2. Germline V lookup: CDR1 LNHNV, CDR2 YYDKDF (reference sequence). V lost 6 bases, J lost 5 bases, and 6 bases stayed unmatched. The CDR3 is 14 amino acids. The CDR3 loop reads CATRKREGRETQYF. DNA of the CDR3: TGTGCCACCAGAAAGCGGGAGGGCCGTGAGACCCAGTACTTC.

This clone was recorded a few times. J is TRBJ2-3 and V is TRBV7-2; 8 nucleotides agree with TRBD2. This CDR3 is 17 amino acids long. The germline gives CDR1 SGHTA, CDR2 FQGNSA. Trimming at V came to 4 bases and at J to 4 bases, leaving 13 bases not matched to a gene. The CDR3 DNA reads as TGTGCCAGCAGCTCGAGAAGACTAGCGTTAAACGCAGATACGCAGTATTTT. Protein sequence: CASSSRRLALNADTQYF.

V and J are TRBV10-3 and TRBJ2-3; D is perhaps TRBD1 (6 bases). The CDR3 covers 13 residues. Germline V lookup: CDR1 ENHRY, CDR2 SYGVKD. V lost 8 bases and J 2 bases, leaving 11 bases between the germline ends. CDR3 loop: CAIGGQPTDTQYF. CDR3 sequence (DNA): TGTGCCATCGGTGGACAGCCCACAGATACGCAGTATTTT.